This T cell receptor beta chain was captured by sequencing in a study of patients and donors after allogeneic stem cell transplantation. A single record per CDR3 protein comes from TCRdb applying MiXCR to the RT-PCR reads. The table shows around 150,000 distinct CDR3 sequences, with about a third occurring only once. CDR1 and CDR2 from the germline V gene are DFQATT and SNEGSKA (reference sequence). The CDR3 contains 12 residues. Sequences were obtained from blood, either unsorted or a sorted T cell fraction (not recorded which). This chain links TRBV20-1 with TRBJ1-2; TRBD1 is a possible D gene (5 bases). The clonotype originates from a human donor who was either an allogeneic HSCT recipient or a stem cell or donor lymphocyte infusion donor (not recorded which). It is not recorded whose cells these are; they may come from a transplant donor. The CDR3 here is CRAFRVNYGYTF. The CDR3 nucleotides are TGCAGAGCTTTCAGGGTTAACTATGGCTACACCTTC.